The clone carrying this T cell receptor beta chain was picked up one time. The data derive from a study of T cell responses to AZD1222 COVID-19 vaccine. The method was immunoSEQ multiplex PCR; TCRdb's version includes in-frame clones alone and lacks a portion of them. Counted here are 99,000 or so clones, about 91% occurring once; the ten biggest clones make up around 45%. The CDR3 sequence is 13 residues long. V was cut by 8 bases and J by 6 bases, with 14 bases left in between. Material: peripheral blood, obtained 28 days after the second AZD1222 dose. The chain links TRBV23-1 to TRBJ1-5; D ambiguous. TRBV23-1 is assigned to the ORF class and has an uncertain function. The clonotype was recovered from an adult who received the AZD1222 COVID-19 vaccine. CDR3 in amino acids: CASQEECGQPQHF. Here the CDR3 DNA reads TGCGCCAGCCAAGAAGAATGCGGTCAGCCCCAGCATTTT.